The clone carrying this T cell receptor beta chain came up once. As yet, its antigen is unknown. As for treatment: oral pan-JAK inhibitor, 5-10 mg twice daily. Isolated RNA was reverse transcribed into cDNA used as the sequencing template. Sequenced by immunoSEQ multiplex PCR; TCRdb stores in-frame clones only, minus some. The sample holds around 100,000 clones, 65% to 90% seen once. This sample is drawn from a study of CD8+ T cells in alopecia areata. Findings and limits, study-wide: Tofacitinib significantly lowered scalp clonality and expanded CD8+ clones among the top 100.

This CDR3 is built from 13 residues. Germline V CDR1 and CDR2: MNHEY, SMNVEV (reference sequence). V shed 6 bases and J shed 2 bases, with 11 bases lying between them. The chain uses TRBV27 and TRBJ2-7; D possibly uses TRBD1 or TRBD2 (5 bases each). This sequence was found in a human donor with alopecia areata. Here the sequenced sample was CD8+ T cells sorted from blood, taken between weeks 30 and 35, from a patient treated with tofacitinib. CDR3 nucleotides: TGTGCCAGCAGAGGGACGGAAGCCTACGAGCAGTACTTC. It specifies CASRGTEAYEQYF.